These 18 T cell receptor beta chains were sequenced from one sample in a study of blood T cells in healthy people across ages (dated by TCRdb to between 2015 and 2016). The library was prepared using 5' RACE. Sequenced using an Illumina HiSeq 2500. A second about 6 to 11 cycle PCR used a sample-barcoded 5' primer and a J-beta primer mix. The public reads were reanalyzed by TCRdb: fastp trimming at Q25, MiXCR alignment, in-frame beta chains only. Here each entry gathers all rows of one CDR3 protein and keeps the most common genes and DNA. In this sample the table shows roughly 2 million distinct CDR3 sequences, about 49% of which occur a single time. The ten largest clones capture roughly 2.1% of the sample. The sequenced sample was blood. These TCRs come from a woman in her forties in good health.

This clonotype has just a few counts. The V gene is TRBV6-1, the J gene TRBJ1-2, with 9 bases that match TRBD1. The CDR3 extends over 18 amino acids. Germline CDR1 and CDR2: MNHNS and SASEGT. Losses at the gene ends were 10 bases for V and 0 bases for J; bases not matched to a gene: 18. CDR3 DNA sequence: TGTGCCACCAATGCGTGGGGGGACAGGGTAACAACTAACTATGGCTACACCTTC. Encoded protein: CATNAWGDRVTTNYGYTF.

This clonotype showed up just a few times. The chain carries TRBV6-2 or TRBV6-3 and TRBJ2-5, with D possibly TRBD2 on 5 matching bases. CDR1 MNHEY and CDR2 SVGEGT come from the germline V gene. The CDR3 sequence is 12 residues long. V lost 7 bases, J lost 4 bases, and 10 bases lay in between. This chain's CDR3 is CASTREGETQYF. DNA of the CDR3: TGTGCCAGCACCCGAGAGGGAGAGACCCAGTACTTC.

There are a few counts of this clonotype. The chain joins TRBV20-1 to TRBJ2-4; TRBD2 agrees at 16 bases. The CDR3 is 20 amino acids. Germline V gene sequence: CDR1 DFQATT, CDR2 SNEGSKA (reference sequence). Trimming at V came to 5 bases and at J to 3 bases, leaving 16 bases not matched to a gene. CDR3 nucleotide sequence: TGCAGTGCTTCCACCGTCACCGGGACTAGCGGGGGGGCCGGCAAAAACATTCAGTACTTC. It yields the protein CSASTVTGTSGGAGKNIQYF.

This CDR3 reads CASSSDRMYQETQYF. CDR3 coding DNA: TGCGCCAGCAGCTCGGACAGGATGTACCAAGAGACCCAGTACTTC. The rearrangement joins TRBV5-1 to TRBJ2-5; 7 bases fit TRBD1. Trimming at V came to 3 bases and at J to 0 bases, leaving 5 bases not matched to a gene. The CDR3 consists of 15 residues. The germline CDR1 and CDR2 sequences are SGHRS and YFSETQ.

The V gene is TRBV5-1, the J gene TRBJ2-5, with 7 bases that match TRBD1. Germline V CDR1 and CDR2: SGHRS, YFSETQ. This CDR3 is built from 15 residues. V shed 2 bases and J 5 bases; nucleotides not matched to a gene: 9. CDR3 amino acids: CASSLLTGPSETQYF. The CDR3 DNA sequence: TGCGCCAGCAGCTTACTGACAGGGCCATCTGAGACCCAGTACTTC.

This clonotype was seen a handful of times. J is TRBJ1-5 and V is TRBV27; 8 bases align to TRBD1. Germline V gene lookup returns CDR1 MNHEY and CDR2 SMNVEV (reference sequence). The junction had 9 bases not matched to a gene; V was cut back by 9 bases and J by 2 bases. The CDR3 is 15 residues long. The CDR3 here is CASWGQEGGNQPQHF. The DNA for the CDR3 is TGTGCCAGTTGGGGACAGGAGGGCGGCAATCAGCCCCAGCATTTT.

CDR3 in amino acids: CASSLDRGGGNIQYF. CDR3 sequence (DNA): TGCGCCAGCAGCTTAGATAGGGGGGGAGGAAACATTCAGTACTTC. The chain recombines TRBV5-1 with TRBJ2-4; D perhaps matches TRBD2 (7 bases). This CDR3 comprises 15 residues. The ends were cut back, 2 bases at V and 6 bases at J, with 15 bases in the middle. Germline V gene sequence: CDR1 SGHRS, CDR2 YFSETQ.

The gene calls are TRBV4-3 and TRBJ1-2; 7 nucleotides line up with TRBD1. Trimming removed 0 bases from V and 4 bases from J; junction bases left unmatched: 8. The CDR3 is 16 residues long. Germline CDR1 is LGHNA and CDR2 is YSLEER. The CDR3 region has the DNA TGCGCCAGCAGCCAAGATTCGACAGGGTGGGGCTATGGCTACACCTTC. It yields the protein CASSQDSTGWGYGYTF.

This clonotype was recorded a few times. The chain employs TRBV12-3 or TRBV12-4 and TRBJ2-7; TRBD1 aligns across 10 bases. This CDR3 has 16 amino acids. J lost 2 bases, V lost 2 bases, and 6 bases had no gene match. The CDR3 region has the DNA TGTGCCAGCAGTTTAACAGGGACAGGGGCCGCCTACGAGCAGTACTTC. Translation: CASSLTGTGAAYEQYF.

This clonotype was counted between two and nine times. The V call is TRBV6-2 or TRBV6-3, the J call TRBJ2-4; possibly TRBD2 for D (6 bases). The J call may be mistaken, given a closer DNA end match to TRBJ2-7. Germline CDR1 MNHEY, CDR2 SVGEGT. The CDR3 runs 13 residues. CDR3 in amino acids: CASSTTSTLEQYF. DNA for the CDR3: TGTGCCAGCAGTACAACTAGCACCCTCGAGCAGTACTTC.

CDR3 region: CASRGTVLEPQHF. CDR3 bases: TGTGCCAGCAGGGGGACGGTACTTGAGCCCCAGCATTTT. This chain connects TRBV25-1 to TRBJ1-5; possible D gene TRBD1, 5 bases. CDR1 is MGHDK, CDR2 SYGVNS, per germline. V was shortened by 6 bases and J by 8 bases, with 14 bases between the two germline ends. CDR3 length: 13 residues. The full variable domain, its missing parts supplied by reference TRBV25-1 and TRBJ1-5, is EADIYQTPRYLVIGTGKKITLECSQTMGHDKMYWYQQDPGMELHLIHYSYGVNSTEKGDLSSESTVSRIRTEHFPLTLESARPSHTSQYLCASRGTVLEPQHFGDGTRLSIL.

The chain recombines TRBV5-1 with TRBJ1-1; 8 bases are shared with TRBD1. Germline CDR1 is SGHRS and CDR2 is YFSETQ. CDR3 size: 15 residues. J gave up 1 base and V 4 bases, and 6 bases lay outside the gene matches. The CDR3 is CASSAPDRGNTEAFF. Written as DNA, the CDR3 is TGCGCCAGCAGCGCCCCTGACAGGGGGAACACTGAAGCTTTCTTT.

This clonotype came up a few times. V and J are TRBV2 and TRBJ2-7, with D uncertain. Trimming stripped 4 bases from V and 1 base from J, with 11 bases between. The CDR3 length is 14 residues. CDR1 is SNHLY, CDR2 FYNNEI, per germline. Here the CDR3 DNA reads TGTGCCAGCAGTGGTCACGGGCAGTCCTACGAGCAGTACTTC. It specifies CASSGHGQSYEQYF.

The chain couples TRBV20-1 to TRBJ1-5, with D hard to call. V gave up 0 bases and J gave up 5 bases, with 11 bases separating them. CDR1 and CDR2 (germline): DFQATT, SNEGSKA (reference sequence). This CDR3 comprises 14 residues. CDR3 residues: CSARDGHLYQPQHF. CDR3 in DNA: TGCAGTGCTAGAGATGGTCACTTGTATCAGCCCCAGCATTTT.

This clonotype was seen only once. J is TRBJ2-1 and V is TRBV11-2; D not certain. Germline lookup yields CDR1 SGHAT and CDR2 FQNNGV. With 4 bases removed from V and 7 bases from J, the gap between germline ends came to 8 bases. This CDR3 region has 12 residues. This CDR3 reads CASSSARNEQFF. For the CDR3, the DNA is TGTGCCAGCAGCTCGGCTAGGAATGAGCAGTTCTTC.

V is TRBV6-5 and J is TRBJ2-7; no clear D gene. The CDR3 is 14 amino acids. V was clipped by 5 bases and J by 3 bases, with 14 bases between them. Per germline, CDR1 MNHEY and CDR2 SVGAGI. CDR3 bases: TGTGCCAGCAGTCCCCACAGAAAGATCTACGAGCAGTACTTC. It encodes CASSPHRKIYEQYF.

The V gene is TRBV10-3, the J gene TRBJ2-5; no definite D call. V lost 8 bases and J 4 bases, leaving 14 bases between the germline ends. Per germline, CDR1 ENHRY and CDR2 SYGVKD. CDR3 length: 13 residues. CDR3 DNA: TGTGCCATCCGTAGCCCTCTCGCAGAGACCCAGTACTTC. It specifies CAIRSPLAETQYF.

V usage is TRBV5-1 and J usage is TRBJ1-4; the D gene is possibly TRBD1 (6 bases). Germline loops: CDR1 SGHRS, CDR2 YFSETQ. Trimming removed 0 bases at V and 7 bases at J, with 10 bases between. This CDR3 has 14 amino acids. The CDR3 nucleotides are TGCGCCAGCAGCTTGGACAGGGCTCGTGAAAAACTGTTTTTT. Translation: CASSLDRAREKLFF.